The source of this T cell receptor beta chain is a study of radiotherapy plus CTLA-4 blockade in lung cancer. The table came from immunoSEQ multiplex PCR; TCRdb's copy has only in-frame clones and leaves some out. The sample lists over 80,000 clones; 83% were seen once. The receptor was derived from a human donor with non-small cell lung cancer who had stable disease on radiotherapy plus ipilimumab. The sample here was peripheral blood, taken from a patient treated with radiotherapy plus ipilimumab.

The CDR3 DNA follows: TGTGCCAGCAGTGAAGCCAAGAACACTGAAGCTTTCTTT. This codes for CASSEAKNTEAFF. The rearrangement links TRBV2 to TRBJ1-1; D unresolved. From germline, CDR1 is SNHLY and CDR2 FYNNEI. The CDR3 is 13 residues long. V lost 0 bases and J 1 base, leaving 3 bases between the germline ends.